One and the same sample provided the 27 T cell receptor beta chains below, sequenced in a study of shared clonotypes between healthy human individuals (dated by TCRdb to the early 2020s). Libraries came from the immunoSEQ multiplex PCR assay. The clones in this table, taken by TCRdb from immuneACCESS, are in-frame only. Not every clone is retained; where verified, under half of the shortfall comes from an unresolved V gene, and the cause of the rest is unknown. In all, the sample holds hundreds of thousands of clones, and around 97% of those were seen once. The biggest ten clones account for 0.045% to 0.06% of the sample. The sample taken for sequencing was naive CD4+ T cells sorted from blood. The cell subset or site label here, explained by the study, means: CD45RA+ positively selected. These receptors came from a woman in her 30s in good health.

The chain couples TRBV29-1 to TRBJ2-1; perhaps D is TRBD1 or TRBD2 (5 bases each). The CDR3 loop spans 12 amino acids. The germline CDR1 and CDR2 sequences are SQVTM and ANQGSEA. V was cut by 7 bases and J by 8 bases, with 15 bases left in between. The CDR3 spells CSGRARGDEQFF. The CDR3 DNA reads as TGCAGCGGCCGGGCCCGAGGGGATGAGCAGTTCTTC.

This chain uses TRBV19 with TRBJ2-7, with D possibly being TRBD1 or TRBD2 (5 bases each). Germline CDR1 is LNHDA and CDR2 is SQIVND (reference sequence). V lost 6 bases and J 2 bases, leaving 11 bases between the germline ends. The CDR3 loop spans 13 amino acids. The chain's CDR3 is CASRRDLTYEQYF. CDR3 nucleotides: TGTGCCAGTAGAAGGGACCTGACCTACGAGCAGTACTTC.

The chain recombines TRBV27 with TRBJ1-1; perhaps TRBD1 as D (5 bases). The V end was cut by 3 bases, the J end by 3 bases, with 20 bases between. This CDR3 contains 17 residues. Germline assignment: CDR1 MNHEY and CDR2 SMNVEV (reference sequence). As DNA, the CDR3 is TGTGCCAGCAGTTTCTCGAGAGGGGTTGGGAAGGACACTGAAGCTTTCTTT. Translated, it gives CASSFSRGVGKDTEAFF.

J is TRBJ2-5 and V is TRBV20-1; a weak D match, TRBD1 (6 bases). With the DNA end fitting TRBJ2-7 better, the J assignment may be wrong. Germline V gene data show CDR1 as DFQATT and CDR2 as SNEGSKA (reference sequence). The CDR3 has 10 residues. CDR3 residues: CSVGQYEQYF. In DNA form, the CDR3 reads TGCAGTGTGGGACAATACGAGCAGTACTTC.

The rearrangement uses TRBV28 and TRBJ1-3; 7 bases are shared with TRBD1. With V trimmed by 5 bases and J by 0 bases, 10 bases remained unmatched. Per the germline V gene, CDR1 is MDHEN and CDR2 is SYDVKM. This CDR3 is 17 amino acids long. The CDR3 bases are TGTGCCAGCAGTGTTTGGGACAGACCTTTCTCTGGAAACACCATATATTTT. Its protein is CASSVWDRPFSGNTIYF.

The chain couples TRBV5-1 to TRBJ2-3; tentatively, D is TRBD1 (5 bases). Deletions cut 9 bases from V and 0 bases from J, with 26 bases between. Germline V gene lookup returns CDR1 SGHRS and CDR2 YFSETQ. The CDR3 has 18 amino acids. The CDR3 reads CATRQQTGPARSTDTQYF. The CDR3 DNA reads as TGCGCCACCCGACAGCAAACCGGGCCGGCTAGAAGCACAGATACGCAGTATTTT. The full variable domain, in which reference TRBV5-1 and TRBJ2-3 provide the parts outside the CDR3, is KAGVTQTPRYLIKTRGQQVTLSCSPISGHRSVSWYQQTPGQGLQFLFEYFSETQRNKGNFPGRFSGRQFSNSRSEMNVSTLELGDSALYLCATRQQTGPARSTDTQYFGPGTRLTVL.

This chain connects TRBV28 to TRBJ2-1, with 7 bases identical to TRBD1. The V gene end was trimmed by 1 base and the J gene end by 5 bases; junction bases not matched to a gene: 2. CDR1 and CDR2 (germline): MDHEN, SYDVKM. The CDR3 loop spans 14 amino acids. CDR3 nucleotides: TGTGCCAGCAGTTTATCGGGACAGCACAATGAGCAGTTCTTC. This gives the protein CASSLSGQHNEQFF.

This chain connects TRBV12-5 to TRBJ2-5; D call uncertain. This CDR3 region has 13 residues. V shed 1 base and J shed 4 bases, with 7 bases lying between them. Germline V gives CDR1 LGHNT, CDR2 FRNRAP. Here the CDR3 DNA reads TGTGCTAGTGGTTTGGCTCACACAGAGACCCAGTACTTC. Residues: CASGLAHTETQYF.

In its sample, this clone was seen once. V usage is TRBV2 and J usage is TRBJ1-2; possible D gene TRBD1, 5 bases. CDR1 is SNHLY and CDR2 is FYNNEI in the germline V gene. This CDR3 has 12 residues. V was pared by 7 bases and J by 9 bases, with 15 bases between. The CDR3 is CASKGDGGSYTF. In DNA, the CDR3 is TGTGCCAGCAAAGGAGATGGGGGTAGCTACACCTTC.

The V and J genes are TRBV30 and TRBJ2-7; 8 bases line up with TRBD1. There are 13 residues in the CDR3. Germline CDR1 and CDR2: GTSNPN and SVGIG (reference sequence). V was clipped by 2 bases and J by 2 bases; unmatched bases: 2. The CDR3 loop is CAWSWDRPYEQYF. The CDR3 nucleotides are TGTGCCTGGAGTTGGGACAGGCCCTACGAGCAGTACTTC.

This clone was detected once. V is TRBV21-1 and J is TRBJ1-2; the table assigns TRBD1, which was not confirmed against the DNA. TRBV21-1 is labeled a pseudogene. The CDR3 totals 17 residues. CDR3 residues: CASSKVPDREVCYGYTF. Written as DNA, the CDR3 is TGTGCCAGCAGCAAAGTCCCGGACAGGGAGGTTTGCTATGGCTACACCTTC.

The V and J genes are TRBV5-1 and TRBJ2-5; 10 bases are shared with TRBD1. The CDR3 runs to 15 residues. CDR1 is SGHRS, CDR2 YFSETQ, per germline. The V segment lost 3 bases and the J segment 4 bases; nucleotides outside the gene matches: 6. The CDR3 DNA is TGCGCCAGCAGCTGGCCCGACAGGGGGCCAGAGACCCAGTACTTC. As protein: CASSWPDRGPETQYF.

This rearrangement joins TRBV18 to TRBJ2-1, with D uncertain. CDR1 and CDR2 (germline): KGHSH, LQKENI. V was cut by 3 bases and J by 8 bases, with 11 bases left in between. This CDR3 is 13 amino acids long. CDR3 nucleotide sequence: TGTGCCAGCTCACCCGGGTCGCATGATGAGCAGTTCTTC. Encoded protein: CASSPGSHDEQFF.

This clone was counted a single time. This chain connects TRBV2 to TRBJ2-5, with a tentative D call TRBD2 (6 bases). The V end was cut by 4 bases, the J end by 2 bases, with 11 bases between. The CDR3 contains 14 residues. Germline V gene sequence: CDR1 SNHLY, CDR2 FYNNEI. CDR3 amino acids: CASSAGGVQETQYF. The CDR3 DNA sequence: TGTGCCAGCAGTGCCGGCGGGGTACAAGAGACCCAGTACTTC.

The chain employs TRBV19 and TRBJ2-7; TRBD2 might be the D (6 bases). CDR1 and CDR2 (germline): LNHDA, SQIVND (reference sequence). There are 14 residues in the CDR3. With 3 bases removed from V and 3 bases from J, the gap between germline ends came to 12 bases. CDR3 DNA: TGTGCCAGTAGTATCGGAGGGGAGAGCTACGAGCAGTACTTC. Translating it yields CASSIGGESYEQYF.

As concerns this clone: Other DNA variants within this sample encode the same CDR3. The rearrangement joins TRBV19 to TRBJ1-1; D call uncertain. The V end was cut by 6 bases, the J end by 5 bases, with 13 bases between. Germline V gene lookup returns CDR1 LNHDA and CDR2 SQIVND (reference sequence). There are 13 residues in the CDR3. The CDR3: CASSGGGRTEAFF. CDR3 bases: TGTGCCAGTAGCGGTGGAGGGAGAACTGAAGCTTTCTTT.

The CDR3 DNA sequence: TGCAGCGGCTCCCCGGTAGGGGGACCCACAGATACGCAGTATTTT. It codes for CSGSPVGGPTDTQYF. The rearrangement joins TRBV29-1 to TRBJ2-3; possible D gene TRBD1, 6 bases. Germline lookup yields CDR1 SQVTM and CDR2 ANQGSEA. The germline V and J ends were trimmed by 7 bases and 2 bases, with 19 bases remaining between them. The CDR3 is made up of 15 amino acids.

V usage is TRBV5-4 and J usage is TRBJ2-5, with D unclear. The CDR3 runs to 17 residues. From germline, CDR1 is SGHNT and CDR2 YYREEE (reference sequence). Trimming stripped 3 bases from V and 3 bases from J, with 21 bases between. The CDR3 loop reads CASSSSAARNPEETQYF. DNA for the CDR3: TGTGCCAGCAGCTCTTCCGCGGCTAGAAACCCCGAAGAGACCCAGTACTTC.

This rearrangement joins TRBV28 to TRBJ1-2; 12 positions match TRBD1. Germline CDR1 is MDHEN and CDR2 is SYDVKM. The ends lost 3 bases at V and 5 bases at J; junction bases unmatched: 10. The CDR3 consists of 17 residues. The CDR3 spells CASSFLGQGAGNYGYTF. CDR3 coding DNA: TGTGCCAGCAGTTTTTTGGGACAGGGGGCCGGCAATTATGGCTACACCTTC.

This clone occurred once. This chain's CDR3 is CASSQRTGEGYGYTF. In DNA, the CDR3 is TGTGCCAGCAGTCAGCGGACAGGGGAGGGCTATGGCTACACCTTC. This chain connects TRBV27 to TRBJ1-2; 9 nucleotides line up with TRBD1. The germline V gene has CDR1 MNHEY and CDR2 SMNVEV (reference sequence). Germline trimming cut 5 bases from V and 4 bases from J; bases unmatched to any gene: 8. This CDR3 is built from 15 residues.

V gene TRBV5-1 combines with J gene TRBJ2-3; D unclear. V dropped 1 base and J dropped 2 bases, with 8 bases sitting between them. The CDR3 consists of 14 residues. CDR1 and CDR2 (germline): SGHRS, YFSETQ. The chain's CDR3 is CASSLPTYTDTQYF. The DNA for the CDR3 is TGCGCCAGCAGCTTGCCTACGTACACAGATACGCAGTATTTT.

The chain links TRBV2 to TRBJ1-4, with D unresolved. Trimming stripped 6 bases from V and 7 bases from J, with 15 bases between. The CDR3 totals 14 residues. In germline, CDR1 is SNHLY, CDR2 FYNNEI. CDR3 loop: CASRTVDQGEKLFF. The DNA of the CDR3 is TGTGCCAGCAGAACCGTCGATCAAGGTGAAAAACTGTTTTTT.

The rearrangement uses TRBV9 and TRBJ1-5; no clear D. The CDR3 has 16 amino acids. Germline V gene lookup returns CDR1 SGDLS and CDR2 YYNGEE. Trimming left V 0 bases short and J 3 bases short, with 13 bases between. The CDR3, as DNA: TGTGCCAGCAGCGTAGATCCAGAGTTTACCAATCAGCCCCAGCATTTT. Its translation is CASSVDPEFTNQPQHF.

The rearrangement links TRBV14 to TRBJ1-1; 7 bases fit TRBD1. Germline V CDR1 and CDR2: SGHDN, FVKESK. CDR3 length: 13 amino acids. Trimming at V came to 1 base and at J to 7 bases, leaving 3 bases not matched to a gene. This chain's CDR3 is CASSQATGVEAFF. Written as DNA, the CDR3 is TGTGCCAGCAGCCAAGCAACAGGGGTTGAAGCTTTCTTT.

The rearrangement links TRBV11-2 to TRBJ2-7; 9 bases line up with TRBD1. CDR1 and CDR2 (germline): SGHAT, FQNNGV. This CDR3 has 15 residues. J was trimmed by 0 bases and V by 6 bases; bases with no gene match: 6. CDR3 residues: CASRVGQGSSYEQYF. CDR3 nucleotide sequence: TGTGCCAGCAGGGTTGGACAGGGGAGCTCCTACGAGCAGTACTTC.

The chain carries TRBV30 and TRBJ1-4; tentatively, D is TRBD1 (5 bases). CDR3 length: 15 amino acids. Trimming stripped 3 bases from V and 8 bases from J, with 19 bases between. Germline-derived CDR1 and CDR2 are GTSNPN and SVGIG (reference sequence). CDR3: CAWSPRGGAREKLFF. The CDR3 coding sequence is TGTGCCTGGAGCCCCCGGGGTGGGGCAAGAGAAAAACTGTTTTTT. Drawing the rest from reference TRBV30 and TRBJ1-4, the complete variable domain is SQTIHQWPATLVQPVGSPLSLECTVEGTSNPNLYWYRQAAGRGLQLLFYSVGIGQISSEVPQNLSASRPQDRQFILSSKKLLLSDSGFYLCAWSPRGGAREKLFFGSGTQLSVL.

V gene TRBV10-2 combines with J gene TRBJ2-2; perhaps TRBD1 as D (6 bases). In germline, CDR1 is WSHSY, CDR2 SAAADI. The CDR3 contains 14 residues. The V gene lost 6 bases and the J gene lost 1 base, with 9 bases spanning the gap. The CDR3 spells CASSPGQNTGELFF. The CDR3 DNA is TGCGCCAGCAGCCCGGGACAGAACACCGGGGAGCTGTTTTTT.